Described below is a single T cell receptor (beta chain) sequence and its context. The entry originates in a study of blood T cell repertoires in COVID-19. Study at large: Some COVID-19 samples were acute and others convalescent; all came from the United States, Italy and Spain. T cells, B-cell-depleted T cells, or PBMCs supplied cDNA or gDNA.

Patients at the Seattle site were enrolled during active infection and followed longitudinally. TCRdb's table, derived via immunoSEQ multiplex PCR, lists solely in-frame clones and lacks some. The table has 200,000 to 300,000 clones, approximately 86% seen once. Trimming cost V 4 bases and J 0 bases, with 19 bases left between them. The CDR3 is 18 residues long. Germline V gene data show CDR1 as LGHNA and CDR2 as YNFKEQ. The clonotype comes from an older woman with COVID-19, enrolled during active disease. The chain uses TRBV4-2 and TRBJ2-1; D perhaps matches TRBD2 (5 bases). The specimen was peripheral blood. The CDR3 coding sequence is TGTGCCAGCAGCCTAGGTAGCGTCACCTTTAGCTCCTACAATGAGCAGTTCTTC. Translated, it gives CASSLGSVTFSSYNEQFF.